The 28 T cell receptor beta chains presented below share a single source sample, sequenced in a study of PD-1 blockade in classical Hodgkin lymphoma. As to time point: cycle 4 day 1 (C4D1), after five to seven weeks of nivolumab. Autologous stem cell transplantation was followed by relapse in every patient, and brentuximab vedotin exposure varied. CD4+ T cells were purified from thawed PBMCs by magnetic negative selection. Using immunoSEQ multiplex PCR, the repertoire was profiled, and TCRdb retains in-frame clones only, with some absent. The table lists some 15,000 clones, just under 80% of them singletons. The material sequenced was CD4+ T cells from blood, taken before the fourth cycle of nivolumab. The source of these receptors is a human donor with classical Hodgkin lymphoma.

The V and J genes are TRBV7-8 and TRBJ2-5; maybe TRBD1 (6 bases). The length of the CDR3 is 17 residues. Germline V CDR1 and CDR2: SGHVS, FQNEAQ. Trimming pared 4 bases from V and 4 bases from J, leaving 22 bases between. The CDR3: CASSSPIQQGPGETQYF. CDR3 nucleotide sequence: TGTGCCAGCAGCTCCCCAATCCAACAGGGCCCCGGAGAGACCCAGTACTTC.

The chain carries TRBV5-6 and TRBJ2-7; 7 positions match TRBD1. The J segment lost 2 bases and the V segment lost 9 bases, leaving 11 bases of the junction unmatched. Germline V gene lookup returns CDR1 SGHDT and CDR2 YYEEEE. This CDR3 is 14 amino acids long. The DNA of the CDR3 is TGTGCCATGGGAACCGGGACAGAAGCCTACGAGCAGTACTTC. Amino acid sequence: CAMGTGTEAYEQYF.

The gene calls are TRBV7-7 and TRBJ2-1, with TRBD1 matching over 9 bases. The CDR3 has 13 residues. V gave up 5 bases and J gave up 9 bases; unmatched junction bases: 5. CDR1 and CDR2 (germline): SSHAT, FNYEAQ (reference sequence). The CDR3 DNA is TGTGCCAGCAGCGTGGGACAGGGAACTGAGCAGTTCTTC. Its protein is CASSVGQGTEQFF. The complete variable domain, with remaining parts taken from reference TRBV7-7 and TRBJ2-1, reads GAGVSQSPRYKVTKRGQDVTLRCDPISSHATLYWYQQALGQGPEFLTYFNYEAQPDKSGLPSDRFSAERPEGSISTLTIQRTEQRDSAMYRCASSVGQGTEQFFGPGTRLTVL.

V gene TRBV28 combines with J gene TRBJ1-1; D is possibly TRBD1 (5 bases). The CDR3 has 12 residues. Germline CDR1 reads MDHEN; CDR2 reads SYDVKM. The V and J ends lost 10 bases and 5 bases respectively, with 14 bases between them. The CDR3 DNA follows: TGTGCCACCGACTATGGGGGAACTGAAGCTTTCTTT. Translation gives CATDYGGTEAFF.

The V call is TRBV7-2, the J call TRBJ1-3; 8 bases line up with TRBD1. Germline trimming cut 5 bases from V and 0 bases from J; bases unmatched to any gene: 9. The CDR3 has 17 residues. Germline CDR1 reads SGHTA; CDR2 reads FQGNSA. CDR3 residues: CASSPRDRRTSGNTIYF. The CDR3 nucleotides read TGTGCCAGCAGCCCCAGGGACAGGAGAACCTCTGGAAACACCATATATTTT.

The J gene is TRBJ2-3, the V gene TRBV5-5, with D tentatively TRBD1 (6 bases). CDR3 size: 15 residues. Between the trimmed V and J ends, which lost 4 bases and 0 bases, there was a span of 12 bases. The V gene's germline CDR1 is SGHKS and CDR2 YYEKEE (reference sequence). The CDR3 nucleotides are TGTGCCAGCAGCCGGGACACGGCTAGCACAGATACGCAGTATTTT. It encodes CASSRDTASTDTQYF.

This chain joins TRBV11-3 and TRBJ2-2; weak D call: TRBD2 (6 bases). Trimming stripped 4 bases from V and 7 bases from J, with 10 bases between. CDR1 and CDR2 from the germline V gene are SGHNT and YENEEA. The CDR3 loop spans 13 amino acids. The CDR3 bases are TGTGCCAGCAGCTCGGAGGGCCTCGGGGAGCTGTTTTTT. This codes for CASSSEGLGELFF.

The chain recombines TRBV29-1 with TRBJ2-7, with a weak D call TRBD2 (6 bases). CDR1 SQVTM and CDR2 ANQGSEA come from the germline V gene. Deletions cut 5 bases from V and 0 bases from J, with 14 bases between. This CDR3 is built from 14 residues. The CDR3 DNA sequence: TGCAGCGTTCTTAGCGGTAAGAGCTCCTACGAGCAGTACTTC. Residues: CSVLSGKSSYEQYF.

CDR3 loop: CACNRDRSSYEQYF. In DNA form, the CDR3 reads TGTGCCTGTAACCGGGACAGGAGCTCCTACGAGCAGTACTTC. The chain employs TRBV7-8 and TRBJ2-7, with TRBD1 matching over 8 bases. Germline CDR1 is SGHVS and CDR2 is FQNEAQ. The CDR3 is 14 residues long. V gave up 11 bases and J gave up 0 bases; unmatched junction bases: 9. Variable domain in full (rest from reference TRBV7-8 and TRBJ2-7): GAGVSQSPRYKVAKRGQDVALRCDPISGHVSLFWYQQALGQGPEFLTYFQNEAQLDKSGLPSDRFFAERPEGSVSTLKIQRTQQEDSAVYLCACNRDRSSYEQYFGPGTRLTVT.

The chain carries TRBV13 and TRBJ1-2; 9 bases are shared with TRBD1. Germline V lookup: CDR1 PRHDT, CDR2 FYEKMQ (reference sequence). The V gene end was trimmed by 0 bases and the J gene end by 3 bases; junction bases not matched to a gene: 5. CDR3 length: 16 residues. The chain's CDR3 is CASSLGTGGGDYGYTF. The CDR3 region has the DNA TGTGCCAGCAGCTTAGGTACAGGGGGCGGTGACTATGGCTACACCTTC.

This CDR3 is CASVGEAGANVLTF. Here the CDR3 DNA reads TGTGCCAGCGTCGGGGAAGCTGGGGCCAACGTCCTGACTTTC. This sequence joins TRBV28 and TRBJ2-6; perhaps TRBD2 as D (5 bases). Germline values: CDR1 MDHEN, CDR2 SYDVKM. This CDR3 is 14 amino acids long. Trimming took 8 bases from V and 2 from J, leaving 10 bases between them. Full variable domain (missing parts from reference TRBV28 and TRBJ2-6): DVKVTQSSRYLVKRTGEKVFLECVQDMDHENMFWYRQDPGLGLRLIYFSYDVKMKEKGDIPEGYSVSREKKERFSLILESASTNQTSMYLCASVGEAGANVLTFGAGSRLTVL.

This clone came up a few times. The gene calls are TRBV5-6 and TRBJ1-3; possible D gene TRBD1, 5 bases. V gave up 1 base and J gave up 0 bases, with 11 bases separating them. CDR1 SGHDT and CDR2 YYEEEE come from the germline V gene. This CDR3 contains 16 residues. The CDR3 coding sequence is TGTGCCAGCAGCTTGAGGGGTCTGAACTCTGGAAACACCATATATTTT. It translates to CASSLRGLNSGNTIYF.

This chain links TRBV19 with TRBJ1-1; D ambiguous. Per germline, CDR1 LNHDA and CDR2 SQIVND (reference sequence). CDR3 length: 14 amino acids. V lost 5 bases and J lost 5, with 15 bases in between. The CDR3 DNA sequence: TGTGCCAGTAGTCCTTCATCCCTCGGGACTGAAGCTTTCTTT. This translates into CASSPSSLGTEAFF.

The table lists this clone with a few counts. The chain is built from TRBV28 and TRBJ1-5; D is unclear. This CDR3 is 16 amino acids long. Deletions cut 9 bases from V and 2 bases from J, with 20 bases between. The germline V gene encodes CDR1 MDHEN and CDR2 SYDVKM. The CDR3 DNA is TGTGCCAGGAACTCCTCTTGGGCGCAGCGCAATCAGCCCCAGCATTTT. Its protein product is CARNSSWAQRNQPQHF.

In DNA form, the CDR3 reads TGTGCCAGCAGCGTAGGGTCTAGCGGGAGTGGGACCCAGTACTTC. Residues: CASSVGSSGSGTQYF. The chain recombines TRBV9 with TRBJ2-5; TRBD2 matches at 10 bases. The CDR3 is 15 amino acids. The germline CDR1 and CDR2 sequences are SGDLS and YYNGEE. Trimming removed 0 bases from V and 7 bases from J; junction bases left unmatched: 6. Complete variable domain (other parts from reference TRBV9 and TRBJ2-5): DSGVTQTPKHLITATGQRVTLRCSPRSGDLSVYWYQQSLDQGLQFLIQYYNGEERAKGNILERFSAQQFPDLHSELNLSSLELGDSALYFCASSVGSSGSGTQYFGPGTRLLVL.

The chain links TRBV5-6 to TRBJ2-3; 11 nucleotides agree with TRBD2. J lost 0 bases, V lost 3 bases, and 6 bases had no gene match. The CDR3 loop spans 17 amino acids. Germline loops: CDR1 SGHDT, CDR2 YYEEEE. The CDR3 DNA sequence: TGTGCCAGCAGCTCGGGACTAGCGGTATATAGCACAGATACGCAGTATTTT. Translated, it gives CASSSGLAVYSTDTQYF.

This clone came up a few times. CDR3 residues: CASSPPIDRMGYTF. The CDR3 bases are TGTGCCAGCTCACCACCCATTGACCGTATGGGCTACACCTTC. This chain joins TRBV18 and TRBJ1-2; unclear D gene. In germline, CDR1 is KGHSH, CDR2 LQKENI. Trimming shortened V by 0 bases and J by 8 bases, and 13 bases separated the two germline ends. The CDR3 is made up of 14 amino acids.

The rearrangement uses TRBV27 and TRBJ1-2; tentative D call: TRBD1 (6 bases). Germline CDR1 MNHEY, CDR2 SMNVEV (reference sequence). V was trimmed by 6 bases and J by 0 bases, leaving 17 bases between them. There are 16 residues in the CDR3. The CDR3 bases are TGTGCCAGCAGGCCCGCCCGACAGGACGCTAACTATGGCTACACCTTC. It specifies CASRPARQDANYGYTF.

The rearrangement joins TRBV28 to TRBJ2-7; 14 bases agree with TRBD2. CDR1 and CDR2 (germline): MDHEN, SYDVKM. The CDR3 length is 15 residues. V was pared by 6 bases and J by 6 bases, with 7 bases of the junction left unmatched. Here the CDR3 reads CASRPLTSGRAEQYF. In nucleotides, the CDR3 is TGTGCCAGCAGGCCCCTGACTAGCGGGAGGGCCGAGCAGTACTTC.

The CDR3 sequence: CASSPLADSYEQYF. CDR3 DNA sequence: TGTGCCAGCTCACCCTTAGCGGACTCCTACGAGCAGTACTTC. The gene calls are TRBV18 and TRBJ2-7; D may be TRBD2 (6 bases). Trimming removed 3 bases from V and 0 bases from J, with 9 bases in between. CDR1 and CDR2 from the germline V gene are KGHSH and LQKENI. This CDR3 is 14 amino acids long.

The chain carries TRBV7-2 and TRBJ2-4, with 11 positions matching TRBD2. J was trimmed by 15 bases and V by 5 bases; bases with no gene match: 9. CDR3 length: 13 residues. Germline assignment: CDR1 SGHTA and CDR2 FQGNSA. As DNA, the CDR3 is TGTGCCAGCAGCGGTAGCGGGAGGGCCATAGCGTACTTC. Protein sequence: CASSGSGRAIAYF.

This clone was seen a few times. The chain links TRBV7-9 to TRBJ1-1; D gene ambiguous. Trimming left V 1 base short and J 11 bases short, with 8 bases between. The V gene's germline CDR1 is SEHNR and CDR2 FQNEAQ (reference sequence). This CDR3 comprises 11 residues. The CDR3 is CASSLGGRAFF. In DNA, the CDR3 is TGTGCCAGCAGCTTAGGGGGTCGGGCTTTCTTT.

This clone has only one observation. V and J are TRBV6-1 and TRBJ2-1; 11 nucleotides match TRBD2. Per the germline V gene, CDR1 is MNHNS and CDR2 is SASEGT. CDR3 size: 13 residues. With V trimmed by 6 bases and J by 8 bases, 3 bases remained unmatched. Written as DNA, the CDR3 is TGTGCCAGCAGAACTAGCGGGAGTTATGAGCAGTTCTTC. It yields the protein CASRTSGSYEQFF.

The chain carries TRBV6-1 and TRBJ2-1, with D hard to call. Germline V gene data show CDR1 as MNHNS and CDR2 as SASEGT. The CDR3 spans 11 residues. V was trimmed by 4 bases and J by 6 bases, leaving 4 bases between them. The CDR3 protein is CASSAINEQFF. CDR3 DNA sequence: TGTGCCAGCAGTGCTATCAATGAGCAGTTCTTC.

With regard to this clone: Different DNA sequences within this sample yield the same CDR3. The chain recombines TRBV30 with TRBJ1-2, with 10 bases lining up with TRBD1. CDR3 length: 14 residues. Germline V lookup: CDR1 GTSNPN, CDR2 SVGIG (reference sequence). V lost 2 bases to trimming and J lost 8 bases; unmatched junction nucleotides: 8. The CDR3 coding sequence is TGTGCCTGGAGTCCAGGACAGGGGGAGGACGGCTACACCTTC. It specifies CAWSPGQGEDGYTF.

For the CDR3, the DNA is TGTGCCAGTAGTTATGGGGGACAGGTTGGTAGCTATGGCTACACCTTC. This gives the protein CASSYGGQVGSYGYTF. The V call is TRBV19, the J call TRBJ1-2, with 8 bases aligning to TRBD1. V lost 5 bases and J lost 4; bases outside the gene matches: 12. The CDR3 has 16 amino acids. Per the germline V gene, CDR1 is LNHDA and CDR2 is SQIVND (reference sequence).

The genes are TRBV5-6 and TRBJ2-3, with 9 bases that match TRBD1. Trimming removed 3 bases from V and 4 bases from J; junction bases left unmatched: 6. Germline CDR1 and CDR2: SGHDT and YYEEEE. CDR3 size: 15 residues. CDR3 protein: CASSSGTGWADTQYF. CDR3 in DNA: TGTGCCAGCAGCTCCGGGACAGGGTGGGCAGATACGCAGTATTTT.

J is TRBJ2-2 and V is TRBV5-1, with D perhaps TRBD1 (6 bases). Germline V CDR1 and CDR2: SGHRS, YFSETQ. Trimming removed 4 bases at V and 5 bases at J, with 18 bases between. The CDR3 runs 16 residues. The CDR3, as DNA: TGCGCCAGCAGCCCCACCGACAGGCTTGAAACCGGGGAGCTGTTTTTT. It is translated as CASSPTDRLETGELFF.